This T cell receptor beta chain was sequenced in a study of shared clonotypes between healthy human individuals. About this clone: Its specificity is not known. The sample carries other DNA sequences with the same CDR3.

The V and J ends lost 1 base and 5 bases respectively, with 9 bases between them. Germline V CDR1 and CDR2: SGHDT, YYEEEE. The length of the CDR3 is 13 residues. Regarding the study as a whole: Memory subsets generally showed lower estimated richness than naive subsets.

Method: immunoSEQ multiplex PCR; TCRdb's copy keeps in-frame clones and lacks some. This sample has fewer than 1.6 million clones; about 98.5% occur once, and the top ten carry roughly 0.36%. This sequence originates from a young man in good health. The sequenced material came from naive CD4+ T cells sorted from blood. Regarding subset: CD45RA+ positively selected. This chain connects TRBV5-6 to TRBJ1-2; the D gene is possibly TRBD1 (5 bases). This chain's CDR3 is CASSLRGGYGYTF. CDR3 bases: TGTGCCAGCAGCTTGAGGGGAGGGTATGGCTACACCTTC.